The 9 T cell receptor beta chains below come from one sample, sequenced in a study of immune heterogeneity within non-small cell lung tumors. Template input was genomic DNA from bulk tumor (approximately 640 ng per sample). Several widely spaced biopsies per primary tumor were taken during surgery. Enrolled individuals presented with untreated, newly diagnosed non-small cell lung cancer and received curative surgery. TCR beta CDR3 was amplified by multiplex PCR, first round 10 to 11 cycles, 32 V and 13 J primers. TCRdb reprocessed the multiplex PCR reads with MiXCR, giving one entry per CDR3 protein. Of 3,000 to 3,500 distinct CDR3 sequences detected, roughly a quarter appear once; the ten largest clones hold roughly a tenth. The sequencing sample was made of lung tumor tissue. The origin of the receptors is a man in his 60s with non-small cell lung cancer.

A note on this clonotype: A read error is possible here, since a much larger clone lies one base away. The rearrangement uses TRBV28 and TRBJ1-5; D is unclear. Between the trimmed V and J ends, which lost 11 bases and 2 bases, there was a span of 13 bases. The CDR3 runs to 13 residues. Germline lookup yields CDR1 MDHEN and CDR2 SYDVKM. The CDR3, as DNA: TGTGCCGTTTTTGAGTCAGGCAATCAGCCCCAGCATTTT. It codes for CAVFESGNQPQHF.

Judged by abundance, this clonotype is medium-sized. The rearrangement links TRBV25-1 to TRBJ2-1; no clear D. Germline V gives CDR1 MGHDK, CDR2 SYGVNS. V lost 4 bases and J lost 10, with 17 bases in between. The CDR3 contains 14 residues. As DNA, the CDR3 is TGTGCCAGCAGTGGAGAGTGGTACGGAGAAGAGCAGTTCTTC. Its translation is CASSGEWYGEEQFF.

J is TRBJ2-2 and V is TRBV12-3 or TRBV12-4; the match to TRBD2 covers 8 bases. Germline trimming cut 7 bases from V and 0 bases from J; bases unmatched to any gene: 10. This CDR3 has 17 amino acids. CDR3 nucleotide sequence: TGTGCCAGCAAGTATCTTGGAGCGGGAGCGAACACCGGGGAGCTGTTTTTT. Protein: CASKYLGAGANTGELFF.

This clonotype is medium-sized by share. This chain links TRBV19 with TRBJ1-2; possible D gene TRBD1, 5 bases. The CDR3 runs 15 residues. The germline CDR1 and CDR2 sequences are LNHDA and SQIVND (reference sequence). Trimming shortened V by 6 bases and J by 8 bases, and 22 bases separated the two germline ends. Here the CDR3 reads CASRTLGTQVWGYTF. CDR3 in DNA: TGTGCCAGTAGGACTCTTGGGACCCAGGTTTGGGGCTACACCTTC.

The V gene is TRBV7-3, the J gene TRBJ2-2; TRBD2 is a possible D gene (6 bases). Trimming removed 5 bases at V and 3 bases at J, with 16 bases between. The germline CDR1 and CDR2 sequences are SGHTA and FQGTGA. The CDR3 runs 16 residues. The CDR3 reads CASSPTGRSDTGELFF. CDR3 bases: TGTGCCAGCAGCCCGACGGGGAGGTCGGACACCGGGGAGCTGTTTTTT.

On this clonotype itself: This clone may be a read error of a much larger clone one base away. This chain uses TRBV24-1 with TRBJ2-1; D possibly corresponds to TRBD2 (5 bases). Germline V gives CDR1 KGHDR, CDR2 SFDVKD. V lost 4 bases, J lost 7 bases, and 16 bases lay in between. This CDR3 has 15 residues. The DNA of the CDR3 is TGTGCCACCAGTGACCCCGTGGGGTGGAGGAATGAGCAGTTCTTC. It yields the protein CATSDPVGWRNEQFF.

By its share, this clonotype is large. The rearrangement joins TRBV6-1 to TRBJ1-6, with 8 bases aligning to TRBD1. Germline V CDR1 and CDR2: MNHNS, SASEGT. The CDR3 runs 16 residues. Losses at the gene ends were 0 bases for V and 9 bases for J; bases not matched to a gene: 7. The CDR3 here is CASSEAPGGNGSPLHF. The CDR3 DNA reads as TGTGCCAGCAGTGAAGCCCCAGGGGGCAATGGTTCACCCCTCCACTTT.

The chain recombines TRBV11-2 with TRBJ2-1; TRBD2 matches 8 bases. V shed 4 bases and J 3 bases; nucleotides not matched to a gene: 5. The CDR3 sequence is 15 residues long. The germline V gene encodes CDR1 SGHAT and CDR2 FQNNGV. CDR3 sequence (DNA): TGTGCCAGCAGCTACGGGGGACTAGACTACAATGAGCAGTTCTTC. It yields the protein CASSYGGLDYNEQFF.

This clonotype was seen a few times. CDR3 nucleotide sequence: TGTGCCAGCAGAGAGACAGGAATCAACGTCCTGACTTTC. It encodes CASRETGINVLTF. This rearrangement joins TRBV27 to TRBJ2-6, with D tentatively TRBD1 (6 bases). Germline CDR1 MNHEY, CDR2 SMNVEV (reference sequence). V was pared by 6 bases and J by 9 bases, with 12 bases between. This CDR3 comprises 13 residues.